A single TCR beta chain is shown here with its context. Losses at the gene ends were 2 bases for V and 5 bases for J; bases not matched to a gene: 6. CDR3 size: 15 residues. Germline V gives CDR1 MDHEN, CDR2 SYDVKM. Terminally differentiated effector memory CD45RA+ cells were excluded from the naive CD8 cells, which were CD45RO-negative and positively selected for CCR7. These data come from a study of shared clonotypes between healthy human individuals. In the authors' methods: ImmunoSEQ supplied junction-only sequences lacking quality scores, so filtering was different. The repertoire was sequenced with immunoSEQ multiplex PCR; TCRdb's copy has only in-frame clones and lacks some. The DNA gave D and trimming, while V, J and clone size come from that table. Counted here are about 2.1 million clones, just under 95% occurring once; the ten biggest clones make up over 1.5%.

V and J are TRBV28 and TRBJ2-3; 8 bases are shared with TRBD1. The source is a man aged 18 to 29 in good health. Some clones in this sample may be carry-over from other donors' samples. The sample comprised naive CD8+ T cells from PBMCs. This CDR3 is CASSLIQGAIDTQYF. For the CDR3, the DNA is TGTGCCAGCAGTTTAATTCAGGGGGCTATAGATACGCAGTATTTT.